The clone carrying this TCR beta chain was seen a handful of times. As yet, its antigen is unknown. Two oligonucleotides, mixed equimolar, formed the beta constant-region primer covering TRBC1 and TRBC2. The ligated cDNA underwent four PCR rounds using SP2 and nested alpha and beta constant-region primers. An oligonucleotide with the SP2 primer and a 12-nucleotide UMI was ligated to the cDNA 3' end. TCRdb re-derived calls from the UMI-ligation and nested PCR reads in MiXCR, one entry per CDR3 protein. The sample shows approximately 80,000 distinct CDR3 sequences, around 9% of them seen only once. The sample is drawn from a study of naive and memory T cell subsets. Overall study results and limits: In CD4 and CD8 cells, diversity dropped from naive through EMRA. Possibly reflecting memory cells re-expressing CD45RA, a few larger clonotypes occurred in naive repertoires, especially CD8.

Cells stained for CD3, CD4, CD8, CD45RA and CD27 were sorted into four subsets. This CDR3 comprises 11 residues. Trimming removed 1 base at V and 8 bases at J, with 3 bases between. Germline CDR1 and CDR2: SGHAT and FQNNGV. The specimen sequenced was naive CD8+ T cells from blood. The clonotype originates from a human donor in good health. The J gene is TRBJ2-1, the V gene TRBV11-2; no firm D call. This CDR3 reads CASSLADEQFF. CDR3 in DNA: TGTGCCAGCAGCTTAGCCGATGAGCAGTTCTTC.